The 15 T cell receptor beta chains below all came from one sample that was sequenced in a study of blood T cell repertoires in COVID-19. The repertoire was sequenced with immunoSEQ multiplex PCR; TCRdb's copy has only in-frame clones and lacks some. Among 210,000 or so clones, roughly 84% were seen once, and the ten largest hold 5.5% to 7%. Material: peripheral blood. Every receptor here comes from a woman aged 40-49 years who had recovered from COVID-19.

This clone was counted only a few times. The CDR3 is CASSLGRGYTF. DNA for the CDR3: TGTGCCAGCAGTTTGGGCCGTGGCTACACCTTC. The chain combines TRBV12-3 or TRBV12-4 with TRBJ1-2; D is uncertain. V gave up 3 bases and J gave up 7 bases, with 6 bases separating them. CDR3 size: 11 residues.

The chain recombines TRBV28 with TRBJ2-2; 7 bases fit TRBD1. Per the germline V gene, CDR1 is MDHEN and CDR2 is SYDVKM. This CDR3 spans 16 amino acids. Trimming removed 5 bases from V and 3 bases from J; junction bases left unmatched: 9. CDR3 DNA sequence: TGTGCCAGCAGTCCCGGCGGACAGGACTACACCGGGGAGCTGTTTTTT. Its translation: CASSPGGQDYTGELFF.

The chain joins TRBV12-3 or TRBV12-4 to TRBJ1-1; tentative D call: TRBD1 (5 bases). V lost 5 bases to trimming and J lost 8 bases, with 12 bases between them. The CDR3 loop spans 12 amino acids. DNA of the CDR3: TGTGCCAGCAGTACGACAGCCCCGGAAGCTTTCTTT. Its translation is CASSTTAPEAFF.

This chain uses TRBV6-6 with TRBJ2-7, with TRBD2 identical over 11 bases. With V trimmed by 0 bases and J by 8 bases, 3 bases remained unmatched. CDR1 is MNHNY, CDR2 SVGAGI, per germline (reference sequence). The CDR3 extends over 14 amino acids. CDR3 residues: CASSYSGLAEKQYF. The DNA for the CDR3 is TGTGCCAGCAGTTACTCGGGACTAGCGGAAAAGCAGTACTTC.

The chain uses TRBV30 and TRBJ2-3; TRBD2 is a possible D gene (5 bases). V lost 2 bases, J lost 0 bases, and 9 bases lay in between. The CDR3 spans 14 residues. Germline values: CDR1 GTSNPN, CDR2 SVGIG (reference sequence). CDR3 in amino acids: CAWSTRISTDTQYF. Written as DNA, the CDR3 is TGTGCCTGGAGTACTAGAATCAGCACAGATACGCAGTATTTT.

This clone was found once. The chain combines TRBV19 with TRBJ1-5; 9 bases match TRBD1. J was trimmed by 2 bases and V by 4 bases; bases with no gene match: 9. Germline values: CDR1 LNHDA, CDR2 SQIVND (reference sequence). This CDR3 is 17 amino acids long. This chain's CDR3 is CASSTGAGTGRNQPQHF. The CDR3 bases are TGTGCCAGTAGTACCGGGGCCGGGACAGGGCGCAATCAGCCCCAGCATTTT.

The rearrangement uses TRBV6-2 or TRBV6-3 and TRBJ2-1; 8 nucleotides agree with TRBD2. With 6 bases clipped from V and 7 bases from J, the junction kept 17 bases outside the gene matches. CDR3 length equals 17 residues. Germline V lookup: CDR1 MNHEY, CDR2 SVGEGT. CDR3 in amino acids: CASSPISGGPLRNEQFF. The CDR3 nucleotides are TGTGCCAGCAGCCCAATCAGCGGGGGTCCCTTGAGGAATGAGCAGTTCTTC.

This chain joins TRBV6-6 and TRBJ2-7; 12 nucleotides agree with TRBD1. Germline V CDR1 and CDR2: MNHNY, SVGAGI (reference sequence). This CDR3 contains 15 residues. With 10 bases clipped from V and 4 bases from J, the junction kept 11 bases outside the gene matches. DNA of the CDR3: TGTGCCACCCGTGGGCCGGGACAGGGGGCATACGAGCAGTACTTC. Its protein is CATRGPGQGAYEQYF.

CDR3 sequence: CASSLGRTSGTVTDTQYF. The CDR3 DNA follows: TGTGCCAGCAGCTTGGGGCGGACGTCGGGGACAGTCACAGATACGCAGTATTTT. The gene calls are TRBV5-8 and TRBJ2-3, with 7 bases lining up with TRBD1. The junction had 12 bases not matched to a gene; V was cut back by 0 bases and J by 2 bases. This CDR3 has 18 amino acids. Germline V gene data show CDR1 as SGHTS and CDR2 as YDEGEE.

This clone appeared once. The rearrangement joins TRBV21-1 to TRBJ2-7; TRBD2, as called in the table, went unchecked against the DNA. TRBV21-1 corresponds to a pseudogene. The CDR3 runs to 14 residues. The CDR3 protein is CASSSGLAHYEQYF. CDR3 in DNA: TGTGCCAGCAGTTCGGGACTAGCGCACTACGAGCAGTACTTC.

This clone was observed once. This chain links TRBV19 with TRBJ1-5; D is unclear. Germline CDR1 LNHDA, CDR2 SQIVND (reference sequence). The CDR3 is made up of 13 amino acids. Trimming left V 4 bases short and J 1 base short, with 5 bases between. Here the CDR3 DNA reads TGTGCCAGTAGTAAAAGCAGCAATCAGCCCCAGCATTTT. Protein sequence: CASSKSSNQPQHF.

This chain joins TRBV7-2 and TRBJ2-5, with TRBD1 identical over 10 bases. V shed 4 bases and J 5 bases; nucleotides not matched to a gene: 7. The germline V gene has CDR1 SGHTA and CDR2 FQGNSA. This CDR3 is 15 amino acids long. The CDR3 is CASSWGQGSLETQYF. The CDR3, as DNA: TGTGCCAGCAGCTGGGGACAGGGGTCGTTGGAGACCCAGTACTTC.

The chain employs TRBV30 and TRBJ2-1; TRBD2 matches 10 bases. The V gene end was trimmed by 0 bases and the J gene end by 8 bases; junction bases not matched to a gene: 4. CDR3 size: 14 residues. Germline V gene sequence: CDR1 GTSNPN, CDR2 SVGIG (reference sequence). The CDR3 region is CAWSVAGGLYEQFF. For the CDR3, the DNA is TGTGCCTGGAGTGTAGCGGGAGGGCTATATGAGCAGTTCTTC.

This clone came up once. The sample carries other DNA sequences with the same CDR3. The chain employs TRBV7-2 and TRBJ2-5; D unresolved. The V gene lost 5 bases and the J gene lost 5 bases, with 6 bases spanning the gap. The CDR3 consists of 11 residues. CDR1 is SGHTA and CDR2 is FQGNSA in the germline V gene. The CDR3 is CASSPLETQYF. CDR3 bases: TGTGCCAGCAGCCCCTTGGAGACCCAGTACTTC.

V usage is TRBV6-5 and J usage is TRBJ2-7; D not resolved. This CDR3 is built from 12 residues. V lost 10 bases and J 3 bases, leaving 13 bases between the germline ends. The germline V gene encodes CDR1 MNHEY and CDR2 SVGAGI. CDR3 DNA sequence: TGTGCCATCCAGGATAACCTCTACGAGCAGTACTTC. This codes for CAIQDNLYEQYF.